Shown below are 10 T cell receptor beta chains from a single sample sequenced in a study of blood T cell repertoires in COVID-19. This table comes from immunoSEQ multiplex PCR, and its TCRdb copy is limited to in-frame clones, with some not included. Here the sample spans about 230,000 clones, 65% to 90% being singletons. The sequenced sample consisted of peripheral blood. These receptors originate from a woman between 45 and 65 years old with acute or convalescent COVID-19.

The chain has TRBV28 and TRBJ2-3; D is possibly TRBD1 (6 bases). Germline values: CDR1 MDHEN, CDR2 SYDVKM. The CDR3 contains 14 residues. V lost 5 bases, J lost 0 bases, and 9 bases lay in between. For the CDR3, the DNA is TGTGCCAGCAGTAAGGACAGAAGCACAGATACGCAGTATTTT. Translation gives CASSKDRSTDTQYF.

This chain connects TRBV30 to TRBJ2-2, with D perhaps matching TRBD1 or TRBD2 (5 bases each). Germline-derived CDR1 and CDR2 are GTSNPN and SVGIG (reference sequence). This CDR3 contains 13 residues. The V and J ends lost 5 bases and 6 bases respectively, with 13 bases between them. CDR3 sequence: CAWEGWSAGELFF. The CDR3 coding sequence is TGTGCCTGGGAGGGGTGGTCCGCCGGGGAGCTGTTTTTT.

V gene TRBV6-5 combines with J gene TRBJ1-1; tentatively, D is TRBD1 (5 bases). V lost 7 bases to trimming and J lost 2 bases, with 14 bases between them. The CDR3 extends over 14 amino acids. From germline, CDR1 is MNHEY and CDR2 SVGAGI. This chain's CDR3 is CASTKVGGNTEAFF. The CDR3, as DNA: TGTGCCAGCACTAAGGTGGGGGGAAACACTGAAGCTTTCTTT.

The chain has TRBV7-8 and TRBJ2-3; 7 bases fit TRBD1. The CDR3 has 15 amino acids. V lost 7 bases, J lost 3 bases, and 10 bases stayed unmatched. Germline CDR1 SGHVS, CDR2 FQNEAQ. Here the CDR3 reads CASTPTGEETDTQYF. The CDR3 DNA sequence: TGTGCCAGCACCCCTACAGGGGAAGAGACAGATACGCAGTATTTT.

The chain couples TRBV6-4 to TRBJ1-1; D is uncertain. The CDR3 runs 14 residues. Germline V gene data show CDR1 as MRHNA and CDR2 as SNTAGT. V lost 5 bases and J lost 1, with 11 bases in between. The CDR3 coding sequence is TGTGCCAGCAGTTCCTTTCCGGGGAACACTGAAGCTTTCTTT. Translating it yields CASSSFPGNTEAFF.

The chain joins TRBV7-6 to TRBJ1-4, with 8 bases aligning to TRBD1. V lost 1 base and J lost 3; bases outside the gene matches: 7. CDR1 and CDR2 from the germline V gene are SGHVS and FNYEAQ. The length of the CDR3 is 17 residues. DNA for the CDR3: TGTGCCAGCAGCTTAGGGACAGGGCGAGGTGCTAATGAAAAACTGTTTTTT. Amino acid sequence: CASSLGTGRGANEKLFF.

This rearrangement joins TRBV6-5 to TRBJ2-1; D gene uncertain. CDR3 length equals 12 residues. The ends were cut back, 4 bases at V and 6 bases at J, with 7 bases in the middle. Germline loops: CDR1 MNHEY, CDR2 SVGAGI. CDR3 residues: CASSSGFNEQFF. The CDR3 bases are TGTGCCAGCAGTTCAGGATTCAATGAGCAGTTCTTC.

The chain employs TRBV15 and TRBJ2-1, with 8 bases identical to TRBD2. The junction had 6 bases not matched to a gene; V was cut back by 1 base and J by 7 bases. This CDR3 has 15 residues. Germline V CDR1 and CDR2: LNHNV, YYDKDF (reference sequence). The CDR3 reads CATSRVAGGGNEQFF. CDR3 coding DNA: TGTGCCACCAGCAGAGTGGCGGGAGGAGGAAATGAGCAGTTCTTC. Drawing the rest from reference TRBV15 and TRBJ2-1, the complete variable domain is DAMVIQNPRYQVTQFGKPVTLSCSQTLNHNVMYWYQQKSSQAPKLLFHYYDKDFNNEADTPDNFQSRRPNTSFCFLDIRSPGLGDTAMYLCATSRVAGGGNEQFFGPGTRLTVL.

The chain combines TRBV4-3 with TRBJ1-2, with D tentatively TRBD1 (5 bases). V was clipped by 0 bases and J by 7 bases, with 12 bases between them. CDR3 size: 14 residues. Germline lookup yields CDR1 LGHNA and CDR2 YSLEER. The CDR3 DNA follows: TGCGCCAGCAGCCAAGAAGGCAGGGCTCCTGGCTACACCTTC. Its protein product is CASSQEGRAPGYTF.

CDR3: CASSFLAGKETQYF. In DNA form, the CDR3 reads TGTGCCAGCAGCTTCCTAGCGGGGAAAGAGACCCAGTACTTC. The chain combines TRBV5-6 with TRBJ2-5, with 9 positions matching TRBD2. This CDR3 has 14 amino acids. V was pared by 2 bases and J by 3 bases, with 2 bases of the junction left unmatched. CDR1 and CDR2 (germline): SGHDT, YYEEEE.